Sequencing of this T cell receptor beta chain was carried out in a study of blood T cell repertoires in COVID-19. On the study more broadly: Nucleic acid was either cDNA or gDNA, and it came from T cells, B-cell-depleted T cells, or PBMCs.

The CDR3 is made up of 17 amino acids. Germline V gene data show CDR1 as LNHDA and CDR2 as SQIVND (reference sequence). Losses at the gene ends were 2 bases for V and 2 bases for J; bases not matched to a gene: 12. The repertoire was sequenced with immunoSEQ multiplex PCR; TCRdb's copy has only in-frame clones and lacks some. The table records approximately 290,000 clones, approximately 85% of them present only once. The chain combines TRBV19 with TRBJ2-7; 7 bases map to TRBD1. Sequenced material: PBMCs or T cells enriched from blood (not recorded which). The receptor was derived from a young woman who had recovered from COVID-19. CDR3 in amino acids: CASSITTTSTGAYEQYF. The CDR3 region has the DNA TGTGCCAGTAGTATAACCACAACATCCACAGGGGCCTACGAGCAGTACTTC. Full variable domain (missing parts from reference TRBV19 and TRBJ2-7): DGGITQSPKYLFRKEGQNVTLSCEQNLNHDAMYWYRQDPGQGLRLIYYSQIVNDFQKGDIAEGYSVSREKKESFPLTVTSAQKNPTAFYLCASSITTTSTGAYEQYFGPGTRLTVT.